This TCR beta chain was retrieved from a study of patients and donors after allogeneic stem cell transplantation. This clonotype has just a few counts. The germline gives CDR1 SGHTA, CDR2 FQGTGA. V was shortened by 5 bases and J by 3 bases, with 10 bases between the two germline ends. The CDR3 loop spans 13 amino acids. TCRdb re-derived calls from the RT-PCR reads in MiXCR, one entry per CDR3 protein. The sample comprises 65,000 to 80,000 distinct CDR3 sequences, 26% of which are singletons, and 26% rests with the top ten. This TCR derives from a human donor who was either an allogeneic HSCT recipient or a stem cell or donor lymphocyte infusion donor (not recorded which). It is not recorded whose cells these are; they may come from a transplant donor. V gene TRBV7-3 combines with J gene TRBJ1-1; D is undetermined. The sample taken for sequencing was blood, either unsorted or a sorted T cell fraction (not recorded which). CDR3 residues: CASSVTRYTEAFF. The CDR3 DNA sequence: TGTGCCAGCAGCGTCACACGGTACACTGAAGCTTTCTTT.